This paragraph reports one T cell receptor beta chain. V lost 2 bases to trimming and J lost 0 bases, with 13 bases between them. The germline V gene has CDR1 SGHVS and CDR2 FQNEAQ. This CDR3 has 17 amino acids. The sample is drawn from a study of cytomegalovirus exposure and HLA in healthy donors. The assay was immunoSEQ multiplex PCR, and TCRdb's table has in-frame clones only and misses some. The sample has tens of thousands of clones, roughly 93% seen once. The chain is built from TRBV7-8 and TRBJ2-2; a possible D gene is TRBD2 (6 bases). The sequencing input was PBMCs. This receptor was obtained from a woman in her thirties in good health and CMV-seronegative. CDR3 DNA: TGTGCCAGCAGCTTACACCCCCGACTAGCGAACACCGGGGAGCTGTTTTTT. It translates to CASSLHPRLANTGELFF. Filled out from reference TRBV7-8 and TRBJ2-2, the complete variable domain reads GAGVSQSPRYKVAKRGQDVALRCDPISGHVSLFWYQQALGQGPEFLTYFQNEAQLDKSGLPSDRFFAERPEGSVSTLKIQRTQQEDSAVYLCASSLHPRLANTGELFFGEGSRLTVL.